These 18 T cell receptor beta chains share one sample of origin, sequenced in a study of cytomegalovirus exposure and HLA in healthy donors. The PCR contained 60 Vbeta and 13 Jbeta primers. Profiled with immunoSEQ multiplex PCR; TCRdb holds only in-frame clones, not every one. This table holds over 150,000 clones, 77% found once. Sequencing was carried out using PBMCs. These TCRs come from a woman in her forties in good health and CMV-seropositive.

V gene TRBV5-8 combines with J gene TRBJ1-2; D may be TRBD1 (5 bases). CDR1 and CDR2 (germline): SGHTS, YDEGEE. The CDR3 sequence is 14 residues long. V was cut by 4 bases and J by 7 bases, with 17 bases left in between. Here the CDR3 DNA reads TGTGCCAGCAGCCACCCGACGGGGGTCGGTGGCTACACCTTC. Residues: CASSHPTGVGGYTF.

The J gene is TRBJ2-7, the V gene TRBV7-2; D is possibly TRBD1 (6 bases). The CDR3 loop spans 13 amino acids. Germline CDR1 and CDR2: SGHTA and FQGNSA. Trimming stripped 2 bases from V and 3 bases from J, with 8 bases between. The CDR3 protein is CASSLFRGYEQYF. Here the CDR3 DNA reads TGTGCCAGCAGCTTATTCAGGGGCTACGAGCAGTACTTC.

V and J are TRBV28 and TRBJ2-7, with no clear D. The V end was cut by 8 bases, the J end by 3 bases, with 8 bases between. The CDR3 consists of 11 residues. Germline assignment: CDR1 MDHEN and CDR2 SYDVKM. CDR3 nucleotides: TGTGCCAGCGGAACAGACTACGAGCAGTACTTC. Encoded protein: CASGTDYEQYF.

The gene calls are TRBV7-9 and TRBJ1-2; possible D gene TRBD1, 5 bases. The V and J ends lost 5 bases and 7 bases respectively, with 14 bases between them. CDR1 and CDR2 from the germline V gene are SEHNR and FQNEAQ (reference sequence). The CDR3 is made up of 13 amino acids. CDR3 sequence: CASSPLTDSGYTF. The CDR3 coding sequence is TGTGCCAGCAGCCCACTAACTGACAGTGGCTACACCTTC.

The chain couples TRBV11-3 to TRBJ2-4; D unclear. Germline CDR1 SGHNT, CDR2 YENEEA. V was shortened by 2 bases and J by 0 bases, with 11 bases between the two germline ends. The length of the CDR3 is 16 residues. Written as DNA, the CDR3 is TGTGCCAGCAGCTTAAATAGTGGGCTAGCCAAAAACATTCAGTACTTC. Translation: CASSLNSGLAKNIQYF.

The chain carries TRBV28 and TRBJ1-2; 12 nucleotides align to TRBD1. The CDR3 spans 13 residues. After removal of 8 bases from V and 8 bases from J, the junction contained 6 bases not matched to a gene. The germline CDR1 and CDR2 sequences are MDHEN and SYDVKM. CDR3 coding DNA: TGTGCCAGCCTGGGACAGGGGGCGCAGGGCTACACCTTC. Protein product: CASLGQGAQGYTF.

This clone was seen repeatedly, ten times or more. V gene TRBV19 combines with J gene TRBJ2-7; TRBD1 agrees at 7 bases. There are 15 residues in the CDR3. Germline V gene sequence: CDR1 LNHDA, CDR2 SQIVND (reference sequence). J gave up 0 bases and V 8 bases, and 10 bases lay outside the gene matches. CDR3 protein: CASAEGQSSSYEQYF. The CDR3 nucleotides are TGTGCCAGTGCTGAGGGACAGAGTAGCTCCTACGAGCAGTACTTC.

The genes are TRBV9 and TRBJ2-2; 7 bases align to TRBD1. Germline CDR1 is SGDLS and CDR2 is YYNGEE. The CDR3 has 14 residues. V lost 0 bases to trimming and J lost 6 bases; unmatched junction nucleotides: 2. CDR3 residues: CASSVGGQPGELFF. CDR3 sequence (DNA): TGTGCCAGCAGCGTAGGGGGACAGCCCGGGGAGCTGTTTTTT.

CDR3 in amino acids: CASSPQGVSGNTIYF. The CDR3, as DNA: TGTGCCAGCTCACCGCAGGGGGTCTCTGGAAACACCATATATTTT. This chain joins TRBV18 and TRBJ1-3; 7 nucleotides match TRBD1. The junction had 2 bases not matched to a gene; V was cut back by 3 bases and J by 0 bases. The CDR3 has 15 residues. CDR1 and CDR2 (germline): KGHSH, LQKENI.

The chain uses TRBV5-6 and TRBJ1-1; the match to TRBD1 covers 8 bases. The ends lost 4 bases at V and 1 base at J; junction bases unmatched: 9. The CDR3 spans 16 residues. Germline values: CDR1 SGHDT, CDR2 YYEEEE. As DNA, the CDR3 is TGTGCCAGCAGCCCGTATGGGGGGACAGGGAACACTGAAGCTTTCTTT. This codes for CASSPYGGTGNTEAFF.

The chain couples TRBV7-9 to TRBJ2-6, with a weak D call TRBD2 (6 bases). The ends were cut back, 5 bases at V and 0 bases at J, with 17 bases in the middle. The CDR3 is 18 residues long. The germline gives CDR1 SEHNR, CDR2 FQNEAQ (reference sequence). DNA of the CDR3: TGTGCCAGCAGCCCACCGGAGGGTGCGGGCTCTGGGGCCAACGTCCTGACTTTC. Amino acid sequence: CASSPPEGAGSGANVLTF.

V gene TRBV6-5 combines with J gene TRBJ1-2, with D possibly being TRBD1 (6 bases). CDR1 is MNHEY, CDR2 SVGAGI, per germline. V was shortened by 0 bases and J by 8 bases, with 13 bases between the two germline ends. The CDR3 length is 14 residues. CDR3 nucleotides: TGTGCCAGCAGTTACTCGGGGGCCCCAAGGGGCTACACCTTC. This encodes CASSYSGAPRGYTF.

The V call is TRBV11-2, the J call TRBJ2-5, with 8 bases fitting TRBD1. The CDR3 runs to 14 residues. With V trimmed by 5 bases and J by 4 bases, 6 bases remained unmatched. CDR1 SGHAT and CDR2 FQNNGV come from the germline V gene. CDR3 protein: CASSPGQARETQYF. The CDR3 DNA follows: TGTGCCAGCAGCCCGGGACAGGCAAGAGAGACCCAGTACTTC.

This clone was counted between two and nine times. The V gene is TRBV5-1, the J gene TRBJ2-2; 10 nucleotides align to TRBD1. The CDR3 loop spans 16 amino acids. Germline assignment: CDR1 SGHRS and CDR2 YFSETQ. V lost 0 bases and J lost 4; bases outside the gene matches: 3. The chain's CDR3 is CASSLGDRGRTGELFF. In DNA, the CDR3 is TGCGCCAGCAGCTTGGGGGACAGGGGTCGCACCGGGGAGCTGTTTTTT.

V and J are TRBV5-1 and TRBJ2-5, with D perhaps matching TRBD2 (6 bases). Germline loops: CDR1 SGHRS, CDR2 YFSETQ. The CDR3 totals 13 residues. V lost 3 bases to trimming and J lost 3 bases, with 9 bases between them. The CDR3 DNA reads TGCGCCAGCAGCTCGACGGGGGAAGAGACCCAGTACTTC. Residues: CASSSTGEETQYF.

The rearrangement uses TRBV6-5 and TRBJ2-7; the D gene is possibly TRBD2 (5 bases). Germline CDR1 and CDR2: MNHEY and SVGAGI. This CDR3 is built from 13 residues. Trimming shortened V by 2 bases and J by 2 bases, and 7 bases separated the two germline ends. CDR3 coding DNA: TGTGCCAGCAGTTACAGGGAGACCTACGAGCAGTACTTC. Translation: CASSYRETYEQYF.

The V and J genes are TRBV5-1 and TRBJ1-1; 11 nucleotides match TRBD1. Trimming at V came to 2 bases and at J to 5 bases, leaving 5 bases not matched to a gene. The CDR3 extends over 15 amino acids. Per the germline V gene, CDR1 is SGHRS and CDR2 is YFSETQ. Written as DNA, the CDR3 is TGCGCCAGCAGCTTAGGGGGACAGGGGGGGACTGAAGCTTTCTTT. This encodes CASSLGGQGGTEAFF.

CDR3 amino acids: CASSLGVGRSDTQYF. CDR3 bases: TGTGCCAGCAGCTTAGGGGTCGGGAGGTCAGATACGCAGTATTTT. The rearrangement joins TRBV7-2 to TRBJ2-3; 7 bases agree with TRBD2. In germline, CDR1 is SGHTA, CDR2 FQGNSA. This CDR3 contains 15 residues. V lost 1 base and J lost 4; bases outside the gene matches: 5. The full variable domain, rest sourced from reference TRBV7-2 and TRBJ2-3, is GAGVSQSPSNKVTEKGKDVELRCDPISGHTALYWYRQSLGQGLEFLIYFQGNSAPDKSGLPSDRFSAERTGGSVSTLTIQRTQQEDSAVYLCASSLGVGRSDTQYFGPGTRLTVL.